This T cell receptor beta chain was obtained from a study of technical replicates of blood from four donors. Germline loops: CDR1 MNHNS, CDR2 SASEGT. The CDR3 length is 14 residues. Trimming pared 6 bases from V and 4 bases from J, leaving 13 bases between. Here immunoSEQ multiplex PCR was the method, and the copy in TCRdb shows in-frame clones only, minus some. The data hold more than 65,000 clones, with about 96% observed a single time. The receptor was isolated from a human donor in good health. V gene TRBV6-1 combines with J gene TRBJ2-1; D gene uncertain. The sample comprised T cells isolated from PBMCs. The CDR3 spells CASSVTHIYNEQFF. CDR3 in DNA: TGTGCCAGCAGCGTGACACATATATACAATGAGCAGTTCTTC.